This T cell receptor (beta chain) was recorded in a study of T-cell reconstitution after alpha-beta-depleted transplantation in children. Study-level findings and limits: About two months after transplant, alpha-beta T cells reportedly came from several hundred expanded graft clones.

The library targeted TCRbeta and was prepared with unique molecular identifiers. In TCRdb, the PCR reads were re-called with MiXCR into one record per CDR3 protein. The sample carries roughly 340,000 distinct CDR3 sequences, around 15% recorded once. In the case of this clonotype: What it binds is unknown.

Trimming took 4 bases from V and 0 from J, leaving 9 bases between them. Germline CDR1 is MNHNS and CDR2 is SASEGT. The CDR3 consists of 15 residues. The input for sequencing was PBMCs, mostly from graft donor cells, taken 360 days after TCRalphabeta/CD19-depleted stem cell transplant. The TCR originated in a male patient between 2 and 10 years old who had a stem cell transplant for acute lymphoblastic leukemia, so the T cells may come from the graft donor. The chain recombines TRBV6-1 with TRBJ1-4; no clear D gene. CDR3 protein: CASSAIGATNEKLFF. DNA of the CDR3: TGTGCCAGCAGTGCAATCGGTGCAACTAATGAAAAACTGTTTTTT.